This entry lists 4 T cell receptor beta chains sequenced from one sample in a study of regulatory T cells in long-lasting Graves disease. Sample time point: newly diagnosed GD, antithyroid drugs for less than 3 months. PBMC RNA was the source of the TCR library. Through Arm-PCR of CDR3 regions and iRepertoire HTBI primers, TCR beta libraries were built. MiXCR, applied by TCRdb to the multiplex PCR reads, yields one record per CDR3 protein. This table holds over 500,000 distinct CDR3 sequences, roughly 15% found once. A further study also used this sample, focusing on T cells in Graves' hyperthyroidism and ophthalmopathy.

Sequences were derived from peripheral blood mononuclear cells (PBMCs), sampled at new diagnosis, from a patient treated with antithyroid drugs. The receptors come from a woman in her 30s with Graves disease.

This clonotype was found many times. The V and J genes are TRBV28 and TRBJ2-3; D uncertain. The CDR3 totals 14 residues. CDR1 is MDHEN and CDR2 is SYDVKM in the germline V gene. Trimming stripped 2 bases from V and 5 bases from J, with 11 bases between. CDR3 protein: CASSLVTPRDTQYF. The CDR3 DNA reads TGTGCCAGCAGTTTAGTGACCCCCAGAGATACGCAGTATTTT.

This clonotype occurred many times. The gene calls are TRBV15 and TRBJ1-1; no definite D call. In germline, CDR1 is LNHNV, CDR2 YYDKDF (reference sequence). The CDR3 runs 13 residues. Trimming cost V 8 bases and J 1 base, with 11 bases left between them. The CDR3 DNA reads TGTGCCACCCAACCCCAGCCGAACACTGAAGCTTTCTTT. Its translation is CATQPQPNTEAFF. The variable domain in full, completed from reference TRBV15 and TRBJ1-1, reads DAMVIQNPRYQVTQFGKPVTLSCSQTLNHNVMYWYQQKSSQAPKLLFHYYDKDFNNEADTPDNFQSRRPNTSFCFLDIRSPGLGDTAMYLCATQPQPNTEAFFGQGTRLTVV.

This clonotype showed up just once. The chain uses TRBV18 and TRBJ2-5; TRBD1 aligns across 8 bases. Trimming removed 3 bases from V and 11 bases from J; junction bases left unmatched: 11. This CDR3 is built from 14 residues. Germline V lookup: CDR1 KGHSH, CDR2 LQKENI. CDR3 in amino acids: CASSPPLETGEQYF. For the CDR3, the DNA is TGTGCCAGCTCACCTCCATTAGAGACAGGGGAGCAGTACTTC.

Of note for this clonotype: Germline and junction disagree at one end, which may indicate a read error. This sequence joins TRBV6-5 and TRBJ1-4, with D unresolved. CDR3 length equals 13 residues. CDR1 and CDR2 from the germline V gene are MNHEY and SVGAGI. For the CDR3, the DNA is TGTGCCAGCAGCTACTCCAATAATGAAAAACTGTTTTTT. It translates to CASSYSNNEKLFF.